The 12 T cell receptor beta chains below come from one sample, sequenced in a study of T cell changes during pregnancy in multiple sclerosis. TCRdb's table, derived via immunoSEQ multiplex PCR, lists solely in-frame clones and lacks some. The sample gives 90,000 or so clones, 85% to 95% of which show up once; about 0.91% is in the top ten. The input for sequencing was peripheral blood, taken before pregnancy. These receptors were taken from a female donor with multiple sclerosis, enrolled in a pregnancy study.

The rearrangement joins TRBV19 to TRBJ2-7, with 8 nucleotides matching TRBD1. Germline V gene sequence: CDR1 LNHDA, CDR2 SQIVND (reference sequence). The CDR3 is 14 residues long. The V segment lost 10 bases and the J segment 0 bases; nucleotides outside the gene matches: 8. CDR3 in DNA: TGTGCCACGTCTCGGACAGGGCCCTCCTACGAGCAGTACTTC. Its protein product is CATSRTGPSYEQYF.

The CDR3 sequence: CASSFGQGLTYEQYF. CDR3 in DNA: TGTGCCAGCAGCTTCGGACAGGGCCTGACCTACGAGCAGTACTTC. This chain uses TRBV27 with TRBJ2-7, with TRBD1 identical over 8 bases. Trimming at V came to 6 bases and at J to 2 bases, leaving 9 bases not matched to a gene. The CDR3 runs 15 residues. Germline V gives CDR1 MNHEY, CDR2 SMNVEV (reference sequence).

V is TRBV28 and J is TRBJ2-7; 7 nucleotides agree with TRBD2. The J segment lost 5 bases and the V segment lost 7 bases, leaving 20 bases of the junction unmatched. The CDR3 contains 17 residues. Germline lookup yields CDR1 MDHEN and CDR2 SYDVKM. In DNA, the CDR3 is TGTGCCAGCACGACGAAAGGATGGGGGACTATAATCAACGAGCAGTACTTC. It yields the protein CASTTKGWGTIINEQYF.

V gene TRBV19 combines with J gene TRBJ2-7, with a tentative D call TRBD1 (6 bases). The V end was cut by 5 bases, the J end by 4 bases, with 15 bases between. This CDR3 spans 14 amino acids. Germline lookup yields CDR1 LNHDA and CDR2 SQIVND (reference sequence). CDR3 sequence (DNA): TGTGCCAGTAGTCAGGGGTCCCCTCCGTACGAGCAGTACTTC. This sequence encodes CASSQGSPPYEQYF.

This clone was counted between two and nine times. J is TRBJ1-5 and V is TRBV6-1; TRBD1 agrees at 7 bases. CDR1 MNHNS and CDR2 SASEGT come from the germline V gene. The CDR3 totals 15 residues. The ends lost 1 base at V and 6 bases at J; junction bases unmatched: 6. The DNA of the CDR3 is TGTGCCAGCAGTGAAGAACAGGGGACCGGTCAGCCCCAGCATTTT. Translated: CASSEEQGTGQPQHF.

The rearrangement joins TRBV14 to TRBJ2-5; tentative D call: TRBD2 (5 bases). This CDR3 is built from 15 residues. The V end lost 1 base, the J end lost 0 bases, and 9 bases lay between the germline ends. Germline CDR1 is SGHDN and CDR2 is FVKESK. CDR3 sequence reads: CASSQGRQDQETQYF. In nucleotides, the CDR3 is TGTGCCAGCAGCCAAGGGAGGCAGGACCAAGAGACCCAGTACTTC. The complete variable domain, with remaining parts taken from reference TRBV14 and TRBJ2-5, reads EAGVTQFPSHSVIEKGQTVTLRCDPISGHDNLYWYRRVMGKEIKFLLHFVKESKQDESGMPNNRFLAERTGGTYSTLKVQPAELEDSGVYFCASSQGRQDQETQYFGPGTRLLVL.

A single count supports this clone. The genes are TRBV18 and TRBJ2-5; 7 bases agree with TRBD1. The CDR3 length is 15 residues. Germline V CDR1 and CDR2: KGHSH, LQKENI. Trimming removed 3 bases from V and 1 base from J; junction bases left unmatched: 5. The CDR3 DNA is TGTGCCAGCTCACCTCAGACAGGGAGCCAAGAGACCCAGTACTTC. Its translation is CASSPQTGSQETQYF.

The V gene is TRBV6-6, the J gene TRBJ1-2; 9 nucleotides match TRBD1. Germline loops: CDR1 MNHNY, CDR2 SVGAGI (reference sequence). The CDR3 extends over 13 amino acids. J was trimmed by 8 bases and V by 5 bases; bases with no gene match: 6. The CDR3 loop reads CASSPQGAGGYTF. The CDR3, as DNA: TGTGCCAGCAGTCCACAGGGGGCGGGAGGCTACACCTTC.

V and J are TRBV25-1 and TRBJ2-3; 7 bases fit TRBD2. CDR1 MGHDK and CDR2 SYGVNS come from the germline V gene. V dropped 2 bases and J dropped 3; count of bases not matched to a gene: 2. This CDR3 has 14 residues. This chain's CDR3 is CASSEGGGTDTQYF. DNA for the CDR3: TGTGCCAGCAGTGAAGGGGGGGGTACAGATACGCAGTATTTT.

This sequence joins TRBV6-1 and TRBJ2-3, with D uncertain. This CDR3 is built from 15 residues. Between the trimmed V and J ends, which lost 3 bases and 0 bases, there was a span of 10 bases. The germline CDR1 and CDR2 sequences are MNHNS and SASEGT. The chain's CDR3 is CASSDSGGSTDTQYF. The CDR3 DNA is TGTGCCAGCAGTGACTCGGGTGGTAGCACAGATACGCAGTATTTT.

The J gene is TRBJ2-7, the V gene TRBV9, with D possibly being TRBD2 (5 bases). CDR3 length: 12 residues. V was clipped by 0 bases and J by 6 bases, with 7 bases between them. CDR1 and CDR2 (germline): SGDLS, YYNGEE. The CDR3 reads CASSVGGVEQYF. CDR3 sequence (DNA): TGTGCCAGCAGCGTAGGGGGAGTCGAGCAGTACTTC. The full variable domain, its missing parts supplied by reference TRBV9 and TRBJ2-7, is DSGVTQTPKHLITATGQRVTLRCSPRSGDLSVYWYQQSLDQGLQFLIQYYNGEERAKGNILERFSAQQFPDLHSELNLSSLELGDSALYFCASSVGGVEQYFGPGTRLTVT.

This clone was observed a handful of times. The chain is built from TRBV2 and TRBJ1-1; D is perhaps TRBD1 (5 bases). The V gene lost 10 bases and the J gene lost 0 bases, with 9 bases spanning the gap. Germline V gene sequence: CDR1 SNHLY, CDR2 FYNNEI. This CDR3 contains 12 residues. The CDR3 DNA reads TGTGCCACCACGGACATGAACACTGAAGCTTTCTTT. This codes for CATTDMNTEAFF.